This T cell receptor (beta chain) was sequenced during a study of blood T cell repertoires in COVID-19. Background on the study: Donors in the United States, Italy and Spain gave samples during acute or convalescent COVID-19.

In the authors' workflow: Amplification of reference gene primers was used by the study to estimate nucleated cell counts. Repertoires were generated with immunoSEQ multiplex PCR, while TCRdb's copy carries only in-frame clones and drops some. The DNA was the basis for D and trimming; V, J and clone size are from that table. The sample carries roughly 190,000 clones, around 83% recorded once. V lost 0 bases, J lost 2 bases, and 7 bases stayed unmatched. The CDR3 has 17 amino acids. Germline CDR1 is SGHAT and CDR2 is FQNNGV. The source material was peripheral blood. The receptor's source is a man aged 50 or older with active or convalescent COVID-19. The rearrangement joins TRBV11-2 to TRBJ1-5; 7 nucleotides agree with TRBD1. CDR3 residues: CASSLDDPGGGNQPQHF. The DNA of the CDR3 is TGTGCCAGCAGCTTAGATGATCCAGGGGGAGGCAATCAGCCCCAGCATTTT.